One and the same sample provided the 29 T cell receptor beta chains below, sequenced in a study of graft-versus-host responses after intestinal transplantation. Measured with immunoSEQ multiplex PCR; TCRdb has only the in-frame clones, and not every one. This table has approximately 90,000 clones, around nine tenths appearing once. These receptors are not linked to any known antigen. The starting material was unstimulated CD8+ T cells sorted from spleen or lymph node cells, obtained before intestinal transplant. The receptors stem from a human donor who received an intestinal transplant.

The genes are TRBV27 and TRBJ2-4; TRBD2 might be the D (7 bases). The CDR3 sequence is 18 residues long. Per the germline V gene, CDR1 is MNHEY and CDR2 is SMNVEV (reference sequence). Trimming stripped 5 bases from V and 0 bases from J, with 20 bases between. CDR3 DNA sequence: TGTGCCAGCAGTGAGGGGGGGCACGGGAAGGAAGCCAAAAACATTCAGTACTTC. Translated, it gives CASSEGGHGKEAKNIQYF.

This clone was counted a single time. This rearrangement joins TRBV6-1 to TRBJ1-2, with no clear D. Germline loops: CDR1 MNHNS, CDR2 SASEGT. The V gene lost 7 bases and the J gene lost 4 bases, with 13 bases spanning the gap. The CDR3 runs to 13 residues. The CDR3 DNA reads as TGTGCCAGCACGCCCCACAGCCTCTATGGCTACACCTTC. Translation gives CASTPHSLYGYTF.

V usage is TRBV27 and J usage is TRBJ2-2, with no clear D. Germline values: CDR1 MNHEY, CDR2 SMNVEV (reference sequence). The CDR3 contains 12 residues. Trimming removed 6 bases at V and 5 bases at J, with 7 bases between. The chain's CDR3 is CASSWGTGELFF. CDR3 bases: TGTGCCAGCAGCTGGGGAACCGGGGAGCTGTTTTTT.

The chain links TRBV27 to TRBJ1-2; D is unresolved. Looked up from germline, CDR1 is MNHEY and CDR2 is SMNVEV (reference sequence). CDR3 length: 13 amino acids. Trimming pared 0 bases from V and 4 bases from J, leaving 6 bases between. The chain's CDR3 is CASSLSAGYGYTF. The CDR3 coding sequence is TGTGCCAGCAGTTTATCGGCGGGCTATGGCTACACCTTC.

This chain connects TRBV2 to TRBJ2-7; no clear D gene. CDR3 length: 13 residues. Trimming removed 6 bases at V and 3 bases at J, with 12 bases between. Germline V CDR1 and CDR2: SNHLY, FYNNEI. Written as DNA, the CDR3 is TGTGCCAGCAGGGGAACAGTTCTCTACGAGCAGTACTTC. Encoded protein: CASRGTVLYEQYF.

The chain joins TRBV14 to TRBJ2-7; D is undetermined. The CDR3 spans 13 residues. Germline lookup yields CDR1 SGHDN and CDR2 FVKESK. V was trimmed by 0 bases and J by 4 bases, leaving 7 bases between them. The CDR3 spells CASSQETIYEQYF. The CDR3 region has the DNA TGTGCCAGCAGCCAAGAGACAATTTACGAGCAGTACTTC.

CDR3 DNA: TGTGCCAGCAGCTTAGGATGGGGCGACCAGCCCCAGCATTTT. Amino acids: CASSLGWGDQPQHF. This chain joins TRBV11-2 and TRBJ1-5, with D perhaps matching TRBD1 (5 bases). The CDR3 has 14 residues. From germline, CDR1 is SGHAT and CDR2 FQNNGV. The ends were cut back, 1 base at V and 7 bases at J, with 11 bases in the middle.

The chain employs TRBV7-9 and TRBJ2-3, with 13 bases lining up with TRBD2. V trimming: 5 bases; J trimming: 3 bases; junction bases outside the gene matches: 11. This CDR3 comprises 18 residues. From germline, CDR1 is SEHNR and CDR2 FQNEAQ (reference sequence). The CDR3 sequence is CASSKTSGRPSGTDTQYF. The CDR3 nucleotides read TGTGCCAGCAGCAAGACTAGCGGGAGGCCTAGCGGTACAGATACGCAGTATTTT.

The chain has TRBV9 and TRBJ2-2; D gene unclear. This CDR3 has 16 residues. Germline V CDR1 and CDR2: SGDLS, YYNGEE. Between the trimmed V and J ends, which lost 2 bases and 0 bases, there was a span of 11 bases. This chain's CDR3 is CASSVVELANTGELFF. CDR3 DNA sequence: TGTGCCAGCAGCGTCGTCGAGTTAGCGAACACCGGGGAGCTGTTTTTT.

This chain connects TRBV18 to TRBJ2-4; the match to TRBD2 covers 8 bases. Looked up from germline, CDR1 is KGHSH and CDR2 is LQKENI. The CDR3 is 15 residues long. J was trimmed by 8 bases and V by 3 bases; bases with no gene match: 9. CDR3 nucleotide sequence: TGTGCCAGCTCACCGGTTTTAGCGGGATCTTACATTCAGTACTTC. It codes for CASSPVLAGSYIQYF.

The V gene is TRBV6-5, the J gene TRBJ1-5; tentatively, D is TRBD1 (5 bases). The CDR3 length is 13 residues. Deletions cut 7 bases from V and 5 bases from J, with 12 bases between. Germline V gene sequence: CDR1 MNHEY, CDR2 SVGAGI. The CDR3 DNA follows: TGTGCCAGCACTTTCTGGGGGGATCAGCCCCAGCATTTT. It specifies CASTFWGDQPQHF.

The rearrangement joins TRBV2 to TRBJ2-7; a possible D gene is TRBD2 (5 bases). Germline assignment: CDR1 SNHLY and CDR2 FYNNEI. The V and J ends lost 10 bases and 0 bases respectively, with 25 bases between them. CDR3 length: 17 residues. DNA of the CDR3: TGTGCCATCCATGGATTAAGCGGACTCTACAGCTCCTACGAGCAGTACTTC. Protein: CAIHGLSGLYSSYEQYF.

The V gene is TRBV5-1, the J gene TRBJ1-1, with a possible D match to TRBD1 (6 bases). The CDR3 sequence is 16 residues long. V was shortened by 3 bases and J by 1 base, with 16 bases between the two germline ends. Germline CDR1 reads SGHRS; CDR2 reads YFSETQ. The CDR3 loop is CASSSGGLRWNTEAFF. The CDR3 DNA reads TGCGCCAGCAGCTCCGGGGGGCTTCGTTGGAACACTGAAGCTTTCTTT.

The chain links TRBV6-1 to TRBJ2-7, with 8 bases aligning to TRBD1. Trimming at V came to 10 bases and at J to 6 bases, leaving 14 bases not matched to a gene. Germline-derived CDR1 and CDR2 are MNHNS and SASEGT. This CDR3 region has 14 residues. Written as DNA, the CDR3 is TGTGCCACCGCCCCTCAGGACAGGGTTCCCGAGCAGTACTTC. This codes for CATAPQDRVPEQYF.

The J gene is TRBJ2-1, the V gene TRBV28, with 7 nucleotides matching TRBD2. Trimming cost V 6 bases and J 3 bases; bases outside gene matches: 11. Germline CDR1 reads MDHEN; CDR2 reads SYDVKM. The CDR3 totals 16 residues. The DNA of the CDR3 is TGTGCCAGCAGCGATGGGAGACTAGCTATCTACAATGAGCAGTTCTTC. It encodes CASSDGRLAIYNEQFF.

The CDR3 is CASSLTRTGWGYTF. CDR3 nucleotides: TGTGCCAGCAGCTTGACCCGGACAGGGTGGGGCTACACCTTC. The rearrangement uses TRBV5-5 and TRBJ1-2, with 8 bases fitting TRBD1. The germline V gene has CDR1 SGHKS and CDR2 YYEKEE (reference sequence). The CDR3 spans 14 residues. The V gene end was trimmed by 1 base and the J gene end by 8 bases; junction bases not matched to a gene: 7.

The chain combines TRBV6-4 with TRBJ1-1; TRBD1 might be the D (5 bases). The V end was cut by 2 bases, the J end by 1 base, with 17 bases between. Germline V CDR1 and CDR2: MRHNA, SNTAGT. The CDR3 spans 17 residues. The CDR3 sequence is CASSDRGSGWTNTEAFF. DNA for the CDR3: TGTGCCAGCAGTGACCGAGGGTCAGGGTGGACGAACACTGAAGCTTTCTTT.

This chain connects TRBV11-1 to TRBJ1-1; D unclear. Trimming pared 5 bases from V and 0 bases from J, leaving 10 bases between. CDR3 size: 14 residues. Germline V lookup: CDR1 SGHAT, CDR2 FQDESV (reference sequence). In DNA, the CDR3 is TGTGCCAGCAGCGGGTTGGGGTTGAACACTGAAGCTTTCTTT. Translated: CASSGLGLNTEAFF.

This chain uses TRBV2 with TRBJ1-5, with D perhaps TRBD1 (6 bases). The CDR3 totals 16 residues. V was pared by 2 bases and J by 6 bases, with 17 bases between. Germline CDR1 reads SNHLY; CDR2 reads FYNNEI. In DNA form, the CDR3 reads TGTGCCAGCAGTGAATGGGGTGCGGGGGCAGCTCAGCCCCAGCATTTT. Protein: CASSEWGAGAAQPQHF.

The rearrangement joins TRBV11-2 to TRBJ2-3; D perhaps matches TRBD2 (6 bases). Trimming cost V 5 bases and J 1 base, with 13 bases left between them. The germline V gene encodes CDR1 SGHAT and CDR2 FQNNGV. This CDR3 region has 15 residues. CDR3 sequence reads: CASSPPGVRTDTQYF. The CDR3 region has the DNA TGTGCCAGCAGCCCCCCGGGAGTCCGCACAGATACGCAGTATTTT. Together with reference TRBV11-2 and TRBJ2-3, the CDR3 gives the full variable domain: EAGVAQSPRYKIIEKRQSVAFWCNPISGHATLYWYQQILGQGPKLLIQFQNNGVVDDSQLPKDRFSAERLKGVDSTLKIQPAKLEDSAVYLCASSPPGVRTDTQYFGPGTRLTVL.

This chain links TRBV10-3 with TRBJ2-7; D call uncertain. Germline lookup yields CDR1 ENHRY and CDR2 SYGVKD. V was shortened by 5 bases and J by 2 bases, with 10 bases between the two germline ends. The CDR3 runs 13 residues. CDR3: CAISSTDAYEQYF. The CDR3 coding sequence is TGTGCCATCAGTTCAACCGACGCCTACGAGCAGTACTTC.

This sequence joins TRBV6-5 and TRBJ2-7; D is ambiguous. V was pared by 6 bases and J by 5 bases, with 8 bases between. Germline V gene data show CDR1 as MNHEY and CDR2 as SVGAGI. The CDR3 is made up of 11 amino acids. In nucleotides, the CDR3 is TGTGCCAGCAGGAACGAACACGAGCAGTACTTC. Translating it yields CASRNEHEQYF.

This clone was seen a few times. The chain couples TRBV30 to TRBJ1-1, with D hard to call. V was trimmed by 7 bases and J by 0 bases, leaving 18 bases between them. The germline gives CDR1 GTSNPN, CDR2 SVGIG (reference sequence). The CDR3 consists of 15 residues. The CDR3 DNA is TGTGCCTACCCCCGGATGTCCCGGTTGAACACTGAAGCTTTCTTT. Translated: CAYPRMSRLNTEAFF.

In nucleotides, the CDR3 is TGTGCCAGCAGCGATGGGGCCTCCTACAATGAGCAGTTCTTC. It translates to CASSDGASYNEQFF. This rearrangement joins TRBV9 to TRBJ2-1, with D perhaps TRBD1 (5 bases). The CDR3 is made up of 14 amino acids. In germline, CDR1 is SGDLS, CDR2 YYNGEE. With 3 bases removed from V and 0 bases from J, the gap between germline ends came to 7 bases.

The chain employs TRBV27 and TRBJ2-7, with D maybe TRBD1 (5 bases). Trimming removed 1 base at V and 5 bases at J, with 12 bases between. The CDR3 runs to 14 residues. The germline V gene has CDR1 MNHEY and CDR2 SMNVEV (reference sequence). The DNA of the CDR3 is TGTGCCAGCAGTTTATGGTCAGGGTTGGACGAGCAGTACTTC. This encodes CASSLWSGLDEQYF.

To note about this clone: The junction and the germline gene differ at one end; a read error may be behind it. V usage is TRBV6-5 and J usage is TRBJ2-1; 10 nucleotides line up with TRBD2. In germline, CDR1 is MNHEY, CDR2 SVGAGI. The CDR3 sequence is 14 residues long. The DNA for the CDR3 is TGTGCCAGCAGTTACCATATTGGGACTAGCGAGCGGTTCTTC. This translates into CASSYHIGTSERFF.

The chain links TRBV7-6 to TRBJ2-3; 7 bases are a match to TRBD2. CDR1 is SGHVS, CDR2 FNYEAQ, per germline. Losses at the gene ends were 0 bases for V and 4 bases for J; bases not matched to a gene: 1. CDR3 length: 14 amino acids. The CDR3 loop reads CASSLAGGADTQYF. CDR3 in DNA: TGTGCCAGCAGCTTAGCGGGAGGGGCAGATACGCAGTATTTT.

This chain's CDR3 is CASIQRGLPGELFF. The CDR3 region has the DNA TGCGCCAGCATCCAGCGGGGGTTGCCGGGGGAGCTGTTTTTT. The chain recombines TRBV10-2 with TRBJ2-2, with 8 nucleotides matching TRBD2. After removal of 7 bases from V and 8 bases from J, the junction contained 9 bases not matched to a gene. The CDR3 is 14 residues long. The germline gives CDR1 WSHSY, CDR2 SAAADI.

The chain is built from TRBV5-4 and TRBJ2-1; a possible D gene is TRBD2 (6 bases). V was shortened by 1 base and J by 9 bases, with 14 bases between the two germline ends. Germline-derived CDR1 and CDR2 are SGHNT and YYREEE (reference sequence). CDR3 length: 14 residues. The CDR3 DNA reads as TGTGCCAGCAGCTTGTTAGGGGAAGCGGGTGAGCAGTTCTTC. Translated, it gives CASSLLGEAGEQFF.